These 21 T cell receptor beta chains were sequenced from one sample in a study of shared clonotypes between healthy human individuals. Produced via immunoSEQ multiplex PCR; TCRdb's table is partial and in-frame only. The sample has some 2 million clones, 85% to 95% seen once; the top ten hold roughly 1%. Naive CD8 isolation took CD45RO-negative cells positively selected for CCR7 and excluded terminally differentiated effector memory CD45RA+ cells. Sequenced: naive CD8+ T cells sorted from blood. The receptors were sampled from a man younger than 35 in good health.

The chain recombines TRBV14 with TRBJ2-7, with no clear D. The CDR3 has 12 amino acids. The ends were cut back, 0 bases at V and 3 bases at J, with 3 bases in the middle. The V gene's germline CDR1 is SGHDN and CDR2 FVKESK. The CDR3 DNA follows: TGTGCCAGCAGCCAAGACTTCTACGAGCAGTACTTC. Amino acids: CASSQDFYEQYF.

This chain connects TRBV7-6 to TRBJ1-1; D might be TRBD1 (6 bases). Germline-derived CDR1 and CDR2 are SGHVS and FNYEAQ. V lost 1 base and J lost 0, with 12 bases in between. The CDR3 extends over 16 amino acids. Here the CDR3 DNA reads TGTGCCAGCAGCTTAGGCTCGGACAGTATGAACACTGAAGCTTTCTTT. It yields the protein CASSLGSDSMNTEAFF. Full variable domain (rest looked up from reference TRBV7-6 and TRBJ1-1): GAGVSQSPRYKVTKRGQDVALRCDPISGHVSLYWYRQALGQGPEFLTYFNYEAQQDKSGLPNDRFSAERPEGSISTLTIQRTEQRDSAMYRCASSLGSDSMNTEAFFGQGTRLTVV.

This sequence joins TRBV28 and TRBJ1-1, with no clear D. Germline values: CDR1 MDHEN, CDR2 SYDVKM. There are 11 residues in the CDR3. V was clipped by 7 bases and J by 8 bases, with 11 bases between them. In DNA form, the CDR3 reads TGTGCCAGCACCACCGGGAAGGAAGCTTTCTTT. It is translated as CASTTGKEAFF.

The gene calls are TRBV4-1 and TRBJ2-7, with 10 bases identical to TRBD2. The V and J ends lost 0 bases and 3 bases, in that order; junction bases with no gene match: 2. Germline CDR1 and CDR2: MGHRA and YSYEKL. There are 15 residues in the CDR3. The CDR3 nucleotides read TGCGCCAGCAGCCAAGAACTAGCGGGACTCTACGAGCAGTACTTC. It encodes CASSQELAGLYEQYF.

The rearrangement links TRBV7-9 to TRBJ1-3; D call uncertain. CDR1 and CDR2 from the germline V gene are SEHNR and FQNEAQ (reference sequence). V was trimmed by 2 bases and J by 8 bases, leaving 13 bases between them. CDR3 length: 14 residues. CDR3 protein: CASSLSASRDTIYF. The CDR3 coding sequence is TGTGCCAGCAGCTTATCGGCCTCACGAGACACCATATATTTT.

The J gene is TRBJ1-1, the V gene TRBV7-2; perhaps TRBD1 as D (5 bases). The CDR3 consists of 13 residues. The V end lost 5 bases, the J end lost 5 bases, and 12 bases lay between the germline ends. Germline lookup yields CDR1 SGHTA and CDR2 FQGNSA. The CDR3 DNA follows: TGTGCCAGCAGCCCCGGGGGATGGACTGAAGCTTTCTTT. Translation: CASSPGGWTEAFF. Supplemented by reference TRBV7-2 and TRBJ1-1, the full variable domain reads GAGVSQSPSNKVTEKGKDVELRCDPISGHTALYWYRQSLGQGLEFLIYFQGNSAPDKSGLPSDRFSAERTGGSVSTLTIQRTQQEDSAVYLCASSPGGWTEAFFGQGTRLTVV.

The rearrangement uses TRBV9 and TRBJ2-1; the D call may be TRBD1 or TRBD2 (5 bases each). The CDR3 consists of 15 residues. Trimming took off 2 bases at V and 6 bases at J, with 15 bases between the two ends. Germline V gene data show CDR1 as SGDLS and CDR2 as YYNGEE. Written as DNA, the CDR3 is TGTGCCAGCAGCGTTGGGGGAAGTAGGGGCAATGAGCAGTTCTTC. Amino acid sequence: CASSVGGSRGNEQFF.

In this sample, this clone turned up once. The gene calls are TRBV5-1 and TRBJ2-7; 7 nucleotides line up with TRBD2. Germline lookup yields CDR1 SGHRS and CDR2 YFSETQ. CDR3 length equals 15 residues. The V segment lost 2 bases and the J segment 1 base; nucleotides outside the gene matches: 6. CDR3 residues: CASSLSGGFSYEQYF. In nucleotides, the CDR3 is TGCGCCAGCAGCTTATCGGGAGGATTTTCCTACGAGCAGTACTTC.

This clone has just a few counts. The rearrangement joins TRBV13 to TRBJ1-2, with unresolved D. Germline V CDR1 and CDR2: PRHDT, FYEKMQ (reference sequence). The CDR3 length is 16 residues. V lost 5 bases and J lost 0, with 16 bases in between. CDR3 protein: CASSPEGAESNYGYTF. DNA for the CDR3: TGTGCCAGCAGCCCTGAAGGTGCAGAGTCTAACTATGGCTACACCTTC. Supplemented by reference TRBV13 and TRBJ1-2, the full variable domain reads AAGVIQSPRHLIKEKRETATLKCYPIPRHDTVYWYQQGPGQDPQFLISFYEKMQSDKGSIPDRFSAQQFSDYHSELNMSSLELGDSALYFCASSPEGAESNYGYTFGSGTRLTVV.

The DNA of the CDR3 is TGTGCCAGCAGTTTAACAGGAAGGTCTCAGCCCCAGCATTTT. This sequence encodes CASSLTGRSQPQHF. This sequence joins TRBV27 and TRBJ1-5; a weak D match, TRBD1 (5 bases). V shed 2 bases and J shed 6 bases, with 11 bases lying between them. The CDR3 is 14 amino acids. Per the germline V gene, CDR1 is MNHEY and CDR2 is SMNVEV (reference sequence).

The chain couples TRBV5-1 to TRBJ2-7; D is ambiguous. V lost 0 bases, J lost 2 bases, and 18 bases lay in between. Germline V lookup: CDR1 SGHRS, CDR2 YFSETQ. There are 17 residues in the CDR3. The CDR3 is CASSLAGIWGNPYEQYF. For the CDR3, the DNA is TGCGCCAGCAGCTTGGCCGGAATTTGGGGAAATCCCTACGAGCAGTACTTC.

This chain uses TRBV11-2 with TRBJ2-2; D may be TRBD1 (6 bases). V lost 4 bases and J lost 3, with 18 bases in between. The germline V gene encodes CDR1 SGHAT and CDR2 FQNNGV. The CDR3 loop spans 17 amino acids. The CDR3 nucleotides read TGTGCCAGCAGCTCGAAAATTCAGGGGCTTGACACCGGGGAGCTGTTTTTT. Translation gives CASSSKIQGLDTGELFF.

This chain connects TRBV11-2 to TRBJ2-2; tentatively, D is TRBD2 (5 bases). Trimming cost V 2 bases and J 2 bases, with 9 bases left between them. This CDR3 spans 15 amino acids. CDR1 SGHAT and CDR2 FQNNGV come from the germline V gene. CDR3 DNA: TGTGCCAGCAGCTTACTTGGGAGTAACACCGGGGAGCTGTTTTTT. Encoded protein: CASSLLGSNTGELFF.

The V and J genes are TRBV6-1 and TRBJ2-7; TRBD1 is a possible D gene (6 bases). With 5 bases removed from V and 2 bases from J, the gap between germline ends came to 13 bases. CDR1 is MNHNS and CDR2 is SASEGT in the germline V gene. This CDR3 has 14 residues. The CDR3 loop reads CASSTDRTAYEQYF. CDR3 in DNA: TGTGCCAGCAGTACCGACAGGACTGCCTACGAGCAGTACTTC.

This clone occurred once. The rearrangement links TRBV7-9 to TRBJ2-7; TRBD1 aligns across 9 bases. V gave up 4 bases and J gave up 5 bases; unmatched junction bases: 12. The CDR3 is 16 residues long. Germline CDR1 is SEHNR and CDR2 is FQNEAQ (reference sequence). CDR3 sequence (DNA): TGTGCCAGCAGCTCCCCTTTGGGACAGGGAAGGAACGAGCAGTACTTC. Translated: CASSSPLGQGRNEQYF.

With respect to this clone: This clone may be a read error of a much larger clone one base away. The sample has other DNA sequences that encode this CDR3 too. V is TRBV6-5 and J is TRBJ2-2; D call uncertain. The CDR3 is 14 residues long. Germline V gives CDR1 MNHEY, CDR2 SVGAGI. The V and J ends lost 2 bases and 2 bases respectively, with 6 bases between them. The CDR3 protein is CASSYGHNTGELFF. CDR3 coding DNA: TGTGCCAGCAGTTACGGGCATAACACCGGGGAGCTGTTTTTT.

Turning to this clone: The identical CDR3 is also encoded by other nucleotide sequences in the sample. This chain uses TRBV29-1 with TRBJ2-1, with D uncertain. The CDR3 is 11 residues long. V lost 1 base and J 6 bases, leaving 4 bases between the germline ends. Germline-derived CDR1 and CDR2 are SQVTM and ANQGSEA. CDR3 sequence (DNA): TGCAGCGTTGAAGGGGTCAATGAGCAGTTCTTC. The encoded protein is CSVEGVNEQFF.

The V and J genes are TRBV27 and TRBJ2-1, with D maybe TRBD2 (5 bases). Trimming shortened V by 4 bases and J by 8 bases, and 24 bases separated the two germline ends. This CDR3 comprises 17 residues. Germline V gene lookup returns CDR1 MNHEY and CDR2 SMNVEV (reference sequence). CDR3 loop: CASSSLTGMFSPHEQFF. The CDR3 bases are TGTGCCAGCAGTTCGTTGACCGGGATGTTTAGTCCCCATGAGCAGTTCTTC.

This chain links TRBV6-5 with TRBJ2-5; weak D call: TRBD2 (6 bases). Germline lookup yields CDR1 MNHEY and CDR2 SVGAGI. CDR3 length: 15 residues. Between the trimmed V and J ends, which lost 5 bases and 1 base, there was a span of 14 bases. The CDR3 sequence: CASSPSGTGQETQYF. CDR3 nucleotide sequence: TGTGCCAGCAGTCCCTCCGGGACTGGCCAAGAGACCCAGTACTTC.

In this sample, this clone turned up once. In nucleotides, the CDR3 is TGTGCCAGCAGCCAATTTGCCGAGGGGCCCGGGGAGCTGTTTTTT. Its translation: CASSQFAEGPGELFF. The rearrangement joins TRBV14 to TRBJ2-2, with D perhaps matching TRBD1 or TRBD2 (5 bases each). V was cut by 2 bases and J by 6 bases, with 13 bases left in between. The CDR3 has 15 residues. Germline CDR1 reads SGHDN; CDR2 reads FVKESK.

The rearrangement joins TRBV6-6 to TRBJ2-2; TRBD1 matches at 9 bases. Germline trimming cut 6 bases from V and 1 base from J; bases unmatched to any gene: 3. The CDR3 extends over 15 amino acids. Germline values: CDR1 MNHNY, CDR2 SVGAGI (reference sequence). CDR3 residues: CASSGTGQNTGELFF. In DNA form, the CDR3 reads TGTGCCAGCAGCGGGACAGGGCAGAACACCGGGGAGCTGTTTTTT.